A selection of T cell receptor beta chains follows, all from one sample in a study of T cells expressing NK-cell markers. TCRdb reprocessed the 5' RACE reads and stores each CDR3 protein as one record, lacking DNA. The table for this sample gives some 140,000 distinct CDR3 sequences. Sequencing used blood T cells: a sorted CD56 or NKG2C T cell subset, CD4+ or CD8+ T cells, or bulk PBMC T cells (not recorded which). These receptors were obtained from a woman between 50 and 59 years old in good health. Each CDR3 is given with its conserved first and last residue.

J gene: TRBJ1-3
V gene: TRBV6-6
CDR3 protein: CASSQGNTIYF

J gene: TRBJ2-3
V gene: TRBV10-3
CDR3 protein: CAISESGRDTQYF

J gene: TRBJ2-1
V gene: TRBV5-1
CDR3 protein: CASSLGVRNEQFF

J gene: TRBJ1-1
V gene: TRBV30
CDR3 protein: CAWSPGTGMNTEAFF

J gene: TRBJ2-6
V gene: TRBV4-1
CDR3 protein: CASTGLAYGANVLTF

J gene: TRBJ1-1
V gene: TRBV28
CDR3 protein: CASRRGDREASEAFF

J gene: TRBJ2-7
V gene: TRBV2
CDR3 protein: CASSPWAGYEQYF

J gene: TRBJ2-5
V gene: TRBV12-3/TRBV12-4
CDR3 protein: CASSHGEGYQTQYF

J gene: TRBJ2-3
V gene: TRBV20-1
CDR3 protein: CSAPEVSSTDTQYF

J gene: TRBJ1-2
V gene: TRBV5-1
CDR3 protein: CASSFMAGDGYTF

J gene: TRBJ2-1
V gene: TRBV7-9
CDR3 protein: CASSHERDTHEQFF

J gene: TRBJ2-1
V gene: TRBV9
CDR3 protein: CASSAGLAGVDEQFF

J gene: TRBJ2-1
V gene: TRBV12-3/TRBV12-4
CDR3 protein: CASSVAGVDEQFF

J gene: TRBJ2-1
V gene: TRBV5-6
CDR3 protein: CASSISLGTSGNNEQFF

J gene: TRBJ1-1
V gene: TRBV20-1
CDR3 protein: CSAKPHMNTEAFF

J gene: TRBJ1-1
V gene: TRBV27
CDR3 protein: CASSWGDEAFF

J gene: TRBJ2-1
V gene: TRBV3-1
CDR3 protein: CASSPQGSPYNEQFF

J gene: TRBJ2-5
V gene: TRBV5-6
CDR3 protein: CASSWVAEETQYF

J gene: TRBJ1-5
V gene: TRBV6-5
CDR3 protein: CASSLRDGVNQPQHF

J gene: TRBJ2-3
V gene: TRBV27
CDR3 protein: CASSLGQVPTDTQYF

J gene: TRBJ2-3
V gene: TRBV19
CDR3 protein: CASSIPYPDTQYF

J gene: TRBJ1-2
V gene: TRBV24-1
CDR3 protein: CATSDGTGGHYGYTF

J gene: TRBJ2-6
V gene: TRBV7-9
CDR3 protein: CASSPSSSGANVLTF

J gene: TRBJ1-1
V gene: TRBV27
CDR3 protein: CASGQGMNTEAFF

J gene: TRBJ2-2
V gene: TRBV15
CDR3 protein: CATAGGNTGELFF

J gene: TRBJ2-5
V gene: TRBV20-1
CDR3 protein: CSASKGTAEETQYF

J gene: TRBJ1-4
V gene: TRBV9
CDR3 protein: CASSEQGANEKLFF

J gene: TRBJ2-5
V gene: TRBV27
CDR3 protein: CASISGVAGEETQYF

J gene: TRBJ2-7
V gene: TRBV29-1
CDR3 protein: CSVEVGTATYEQYF

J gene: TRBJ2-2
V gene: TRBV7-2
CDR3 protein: CASSETGYTGELFF

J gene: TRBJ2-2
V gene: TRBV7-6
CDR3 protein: CASSYSGPNTGELFF

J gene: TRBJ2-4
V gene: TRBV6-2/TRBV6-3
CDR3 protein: CASSYNGNIQYF

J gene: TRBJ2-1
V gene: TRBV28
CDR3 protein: CASSLSSSRVAYNEQFF

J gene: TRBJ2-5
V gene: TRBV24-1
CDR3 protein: CATSDPGTQGGETQYF

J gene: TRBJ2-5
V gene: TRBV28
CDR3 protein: CASSLSIQPETQYF

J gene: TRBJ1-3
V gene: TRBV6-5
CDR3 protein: CASGGSLISGNTIYF

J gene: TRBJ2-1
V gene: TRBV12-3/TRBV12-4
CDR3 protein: CAIVCPGSNEQFF

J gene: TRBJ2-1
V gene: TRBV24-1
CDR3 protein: CATSDGGEEQFF

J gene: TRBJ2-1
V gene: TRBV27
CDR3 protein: CASSREGIPQFF

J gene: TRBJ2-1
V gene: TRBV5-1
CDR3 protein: CASSIMTSREQFF